Below, 7 T cell receptor beta chains from the same sample are listed, as sequenced in a study of shared clonotypes between healthy human individuals. Here immunoSEQ multiplex PCR was the method, and the copy in TCRdb shows in-frame clones only, minus some. The profile shows 1,100,000 or so clones, 75% to 80% of them singletons. The sequencing input was memory CD4+ T cells from PBMCs. Noted subset: CD45RA-negative fraction. The receptors derive from a man between 18 and 29 years old in good health. Some clones in this sample may be carry-over from other donors' samples.

This clone was counted many times. The J gene is TRBJ1-5, the V gene TRBV28; D is ambiguous. Per germline, CDR1 MDHEN and CDR2 SYDVKM. The CDR3 runs to 17 residues. V was cut by 4 bases and J by 1 base, with 17 bases left in between. Here the CDR3 DNA reads TGTGCCAGCAGTTCTAAACCCGCCTTTAGCAGCAATCAGCCCCAGCATTTT. This sequence encodes CASSSKPAFSSNQPQHF.

The chain has TRBV7-8 and TRBJ2-7, with TRBD2 matching over 7 bases. Germline V gene lookup returns CDR1 SGHVS and CDR2 FQNEAQ. The CDR3 sequence is 16 residues long. J lost 2 bases, V lost 3 bases, and 10 bases had no gene match. The CDR3 DNA sequence: TGTGCCAGCAGCTTCAAGTGGTGGGAGGGCACCTACGAGCAGTACTTC. It specifies CASSFKWWEGTYEQYF.

The chain links TRBV7-8 to TRBJ1-1; possibly TRBD1 for D (6 bases). The germline gives CDR1 SGHVS, CDR2 FQNEAQ. The V end was cut by 4 bases, the J end by 6 bases, with 18 bases between. The CDR3 consists of 15 residues. The CDR3 DNA follows: TGTGCCAGCAGCTCCCCAACCAGGGGTTACTCTGAAGCTTTCTTT. This encodes CASSSPTRGYSEAFF.

The chain carries TRBV7-3 and TRBJ2-2; no firm D call. CDR1 is SGHTA, CDR2 FQGTGA, per germline. The CDR3 consists of 12 residues. V was cut by 5 bases and J by 8 bases, with 9 bases left in between. The CDR3 DNA follows: TGTGCCAGCAGCCCCCCAAAGGGGGAGCTGTTTTTT. This gives the protein CASSPPKGELFF.

This clone was seen only a few times. This rearrangement joins TRBV30 to TRBJ1-1; no clear D. CDR1 is GTSNPN, CDR2 SVGIG, per germline (reference sequence). This CDR3 region has 12 residues. V gave up 1 base and J gave up 6 bases, with 9 bases separating them. As DNA, the CDR3 is TGTGCCTGGAGTGGCTTCAGCCCTGAAGCTTTCTTT. It is translated as CAWSGFSPEAFF.

The rearrangement links TRBV5-6 to TRBJ1-1; TRBD1 is a possible D gene (6 bases). V lost 6 bases to trimming and J lost 1 base, with 22 bases between them. CDR3 length: 17 residues. Germline CDR1 and CDR2: SGHDT and YYEEEE. The DNA for the CDR3 is TGTGCCAGCACACAACTCGACAGGAAGTTTGCGAACACTGAAGCTTTCTTT. This codes for CASTQLDRKFANTEAFF.

DNA for the CDR3: TGTGCCAGCAGTTACAGGGACTTAGCTAACTACACCTTC. It specifies CASSYRDLANYTF. The chain combines TRBV6-5 with TRBJ1-2; D possibly corresponds to TRBD1 (5 bases). The CDR3 length is 13 residues. V was clipped by 2 bases and J by 10 bases, with 14 bases between them. Germline loops: CDR1 MNHEY, CDR2 SVGAGI.